Here is one T cell receptor beta chain with its context. V lost 1 base, J lost 0 bases, and 9 bases stayed unmatched. This CDR3 region has 18 residues. Germline V lookup: CDR1 SSHAT, CDR2 FNYEAQ (reference sequence). These data belong to a study of blood T cell repertoires in COVID-19. Study-level information: Spain, Italy and the United States supplied samples that represented acute and convalescent COVID-19. From T cells, B-cell-depleted T cells, or PBMCs came the material, which was cDNA or gDNA.

Seattle cases were enrolled at active infection and followed longitudinally. The protocol was immunoSEQ multiplex PCR, while the TCRdb copy is restricted to in-frame clones and leaves out a portion. This table has 290,000 or so clones, approximately 90% appearing once. Material: peripheral blood. The V call is TRBV7-7, the J call TRBJ2-5, with 9 nucleotides matching TRBD1. The receptor comes from a woman aged 25 to 45 with COVID-19, enrolled during active disease. Here the CDR3 reads CASSLGGWTGDHQETQYF. CDR3 nucleotides: TGTGCCAGCAGCTTAGGGGGGTGGACAGGGGATCACCAAGAGACCCAGTACTTC.